This T cell receptor beta chain appears in the sequencing data of a study of response to subunit inactivated influenza vaccine. Findings and caveats of the study: Authors proposed each seasonal influenza vaccination draws in few new T cells.

As concerns this clonotype: Its antigen is unknown.

TCRdb re-analysed the RT-PCR reads in MiXCR, keeping a single row per CDR3 protein. In the table there are roughly 460,000 distinct CDR3 sequences, about 10% of which are singletons. Sequencing was performed on PBMCs from blood, taken about 40 days after vaccination. This TCR derives from a man aged 45-65 years who received an inactivated influenza vaccine.

In DNA form, the CDR3 reads TGTGCCAGCAGTGAAGCTGGAACAGATACGCAGTATTTT. Encoded protein: CASSEAGTDTQYF. The chain couples TRBV2 to TRBJ2-3; D unclear. This CDR3 has 13 amino acids. Germline loops: CDR1 SNHLY, CDR2 FYNNEI. V shed 0 bases and J shed 3 bases, with 4 bases lying between them. The complete variable domain, with remaining parts taken from reference TRBV2 and TRBJ2-3, reads EPEVTQTPSHQVTQMGQEVILRCVPISNHLYFYWYRQILGQKVEFLVSFYNNEISEKSEIFDDQFSVERPDGSNFTLKIRSTKLEDSAMYFCASSEAGTDTQYFGPGTRLTVL.